Reported below is one T cell receptor (beta chain). No antigen is known for it. This record comes from a study of T-cell memory formation after mild COVID-19. Study-level background: Clustering of TCRs was largely donor specific. General study results and limits: There was a balanced CD4/CD8 profile in clones contracting day 15 to 85, and later expanders leaned CD4+. Mostly located in CM and EM were contracting CD4+ clones, with contracting CD8+ clones located in EMRA. Certain responding clones were present in pre-infection memory, suggesting participation of cross-reactive memory.

V was pared by 3 bases and J by 6 bases, with 4 bases of the junction left unmatched. The CDR3 spans 14 residues. From germline, CDR1 is SGHTA and CDR2 FQGNSA. TCRdb redid the calling of the 5' RACE reads with MiXCR, one entry per CDR3 protein. The data show about 410,000 distinct CDR3 sequences, 20% to 30% seen once. The V and J genes are TRBV7-2 and TRBJ2-7; 11 bases match TRBD1. This receptor was taken from an adult woman who had mild COVID-19 (a few samples of this study predate the infection). Cell type and time point are not known. The specimen sequenced was PBMCs or a T cell subset sorted from them (not recorded which). CDR3 nucleotides: TGTGCCAGCAGCTTGGACAGGGGGCCCTTCGAGCAGTACTTC. This codes for CASSLDRGPFEQYF. The full variable domain, rest sourced from reference TRBV7-2 and TRBJ2-7, is GAGVSQSPSNKVTEKGKDVELRCDPISGHTALYWYRQSLGQGLEFLIYFQGNSAPDKSGLPSDRFSAERTGGSVSTLTIQRTQQEDSAVYLCASSLDRGPFEQYFGPGTRLTVT.